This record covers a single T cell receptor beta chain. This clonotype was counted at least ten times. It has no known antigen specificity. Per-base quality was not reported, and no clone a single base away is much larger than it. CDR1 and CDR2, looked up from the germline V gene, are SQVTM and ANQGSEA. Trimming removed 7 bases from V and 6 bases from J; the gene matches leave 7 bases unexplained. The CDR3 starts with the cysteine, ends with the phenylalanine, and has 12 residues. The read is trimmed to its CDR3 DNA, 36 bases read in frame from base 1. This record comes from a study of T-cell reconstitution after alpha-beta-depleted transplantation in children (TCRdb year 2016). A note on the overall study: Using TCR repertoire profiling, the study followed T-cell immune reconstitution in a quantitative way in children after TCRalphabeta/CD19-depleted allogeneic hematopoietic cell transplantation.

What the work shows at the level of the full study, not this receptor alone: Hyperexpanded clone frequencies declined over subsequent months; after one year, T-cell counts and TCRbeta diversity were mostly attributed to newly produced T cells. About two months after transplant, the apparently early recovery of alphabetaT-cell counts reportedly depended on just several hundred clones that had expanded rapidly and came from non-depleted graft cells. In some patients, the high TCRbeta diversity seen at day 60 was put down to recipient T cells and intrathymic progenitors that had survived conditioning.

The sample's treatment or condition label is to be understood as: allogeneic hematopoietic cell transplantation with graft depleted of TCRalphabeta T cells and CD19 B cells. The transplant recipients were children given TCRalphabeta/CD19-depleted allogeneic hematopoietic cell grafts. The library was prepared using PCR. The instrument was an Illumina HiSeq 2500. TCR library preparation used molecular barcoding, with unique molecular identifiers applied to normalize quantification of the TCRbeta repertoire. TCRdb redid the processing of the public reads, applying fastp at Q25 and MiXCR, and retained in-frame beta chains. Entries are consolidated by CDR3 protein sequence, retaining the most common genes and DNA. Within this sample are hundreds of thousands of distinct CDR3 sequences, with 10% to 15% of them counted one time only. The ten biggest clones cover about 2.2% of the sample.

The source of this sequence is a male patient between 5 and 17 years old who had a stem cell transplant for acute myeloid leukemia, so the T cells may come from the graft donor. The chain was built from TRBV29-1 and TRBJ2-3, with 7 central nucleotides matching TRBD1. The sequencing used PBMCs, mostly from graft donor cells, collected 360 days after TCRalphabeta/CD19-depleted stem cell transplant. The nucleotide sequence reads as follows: TGCAGCGGCCAGACAGGGTCGGATACGCAGTATTTT. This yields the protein CSGQTGSDTQYF.